The T cell receptor (beta chain) described here comes from a study of OX40 agonist ivuxolimab in advanced cancers. Looking at the study overall: Those enrolled were roughly 85% male, with a mean age of around 55 years and ages from roughly 20 to 90.

The CDR3 spans 15 residues. Germline CDR1 is ENHRY and CDR2 is SYGVKD. Trimming shortened V by 2 bases and J by 0 bases, and 9 bases separated the two germline ends. Generated by immunoSEQ multiplex PCR, the TCRdb table keeps only in-frame clones and is missing some. In the table there are some 95,000 clones, roughly nine tenths of which are singletons. Study-wide results and limits: Specificity for antigen went undetermined in the expanded peripheral T cells. Some nonresponders likewise displayed low normalized T-cell clonal expansion.

Remarks on this clone: Its antigen is as yet unknown.

The sequence came from an adult with an advanced solid tumor such as melanoma, head and neck, liver or kidney cancer. The source material was CD4+ or CD8+ T cells sorted from blood, sampled in a trial of the OX40 agonist ivuxolimab. The V and J genes are TRBV10-3 and TRBJ2-3; D is possibly TRBD2 (6 bases). This CDR3 is CAISELAGSTDTQYF. For the CDR3, the DNA is TGTGCCATCAGTGAGCTGGCGGGAAGCACAGATACGCAGTATTTT.